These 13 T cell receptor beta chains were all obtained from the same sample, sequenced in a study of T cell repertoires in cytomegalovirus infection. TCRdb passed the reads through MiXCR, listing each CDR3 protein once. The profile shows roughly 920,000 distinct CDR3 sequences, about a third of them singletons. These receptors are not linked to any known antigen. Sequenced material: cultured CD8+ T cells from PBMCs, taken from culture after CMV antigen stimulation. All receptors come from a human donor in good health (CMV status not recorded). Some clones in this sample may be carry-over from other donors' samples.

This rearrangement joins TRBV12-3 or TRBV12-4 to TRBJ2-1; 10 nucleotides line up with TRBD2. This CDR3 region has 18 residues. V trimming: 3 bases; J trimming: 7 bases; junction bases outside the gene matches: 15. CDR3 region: CASSLASGGRLKENEQFF. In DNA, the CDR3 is TGTGCCAGCAGTTTGGCTAGCGGGGGCCGTCTTAAGGAGAATGAGCAGTTCTTC.

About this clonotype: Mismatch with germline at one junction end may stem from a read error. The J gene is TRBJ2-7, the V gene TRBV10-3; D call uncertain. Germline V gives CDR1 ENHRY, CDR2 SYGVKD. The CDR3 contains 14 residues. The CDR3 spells CASSEVYSTYEQYF. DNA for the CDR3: TGTGCCAGCAGTGAGGTTTACAGCACCTACGAGCAGTACTTC.

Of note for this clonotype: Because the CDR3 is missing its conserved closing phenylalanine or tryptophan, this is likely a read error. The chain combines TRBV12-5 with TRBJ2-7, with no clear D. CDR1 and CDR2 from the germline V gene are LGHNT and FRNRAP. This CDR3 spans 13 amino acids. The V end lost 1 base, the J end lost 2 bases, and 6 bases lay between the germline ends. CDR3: CASGLGSAYEQYI. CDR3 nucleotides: TGTGCTAGTGGTTTGGGGTCAGCCTACGAGCAGTACATC.

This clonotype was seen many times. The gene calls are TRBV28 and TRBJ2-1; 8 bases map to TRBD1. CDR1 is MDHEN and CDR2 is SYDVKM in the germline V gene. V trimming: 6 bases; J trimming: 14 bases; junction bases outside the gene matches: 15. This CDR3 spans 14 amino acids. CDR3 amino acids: CASSSSRRQGIEFF. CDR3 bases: TGTGCCAGCAGCTCTAGCCGCCGACAGGGGATAGAGTTCTTC. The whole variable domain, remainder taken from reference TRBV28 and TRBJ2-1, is DVKVTQSSRYLVKRTGEKVFLECVQDMDHENMFWYRQDPGLGLRLIYFSYDVKMKEKGDIPEGYSVSREKKERFSLILESASTNQTSMYLCASSSSRRQGIEFFGPGTRLTVL.

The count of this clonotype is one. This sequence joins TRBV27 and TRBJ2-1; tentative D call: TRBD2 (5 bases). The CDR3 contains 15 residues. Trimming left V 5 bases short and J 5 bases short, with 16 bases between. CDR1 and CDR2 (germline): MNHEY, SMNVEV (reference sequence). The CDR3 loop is CASSRIPRADNEQFF. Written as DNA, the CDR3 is TGTGCCAGCAGTCGTATACCCCGAGCGGACAATGAGCAGTTCTTC.

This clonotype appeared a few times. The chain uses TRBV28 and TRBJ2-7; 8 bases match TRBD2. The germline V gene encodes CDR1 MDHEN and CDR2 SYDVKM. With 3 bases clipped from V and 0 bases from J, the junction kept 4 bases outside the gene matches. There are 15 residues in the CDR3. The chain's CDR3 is CASSFSGGVSYEQYV. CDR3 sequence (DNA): TGTGCCAGCAGTTTCTCCGGGGGGGTCTCCTACGAGCAGTACGTC.

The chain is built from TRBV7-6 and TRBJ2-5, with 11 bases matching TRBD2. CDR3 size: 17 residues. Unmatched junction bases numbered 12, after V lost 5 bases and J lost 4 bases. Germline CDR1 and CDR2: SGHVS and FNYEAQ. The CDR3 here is CASSPAFLAGGRETQYF. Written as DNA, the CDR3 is TGTGCCAGCAGCCCAGCTTTTCTAGCGGGGGGTCGAGAGACCCAGTACTTC.

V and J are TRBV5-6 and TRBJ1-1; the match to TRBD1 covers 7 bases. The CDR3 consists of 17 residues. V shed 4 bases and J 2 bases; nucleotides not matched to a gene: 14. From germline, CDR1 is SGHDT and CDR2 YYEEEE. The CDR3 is CASSLDRAGVFNTEAFF. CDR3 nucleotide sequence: TGTGCCAGCAGCCTCGACAGGGCCGGGGTCTTTAACACTGAAGCTTTCTTT.

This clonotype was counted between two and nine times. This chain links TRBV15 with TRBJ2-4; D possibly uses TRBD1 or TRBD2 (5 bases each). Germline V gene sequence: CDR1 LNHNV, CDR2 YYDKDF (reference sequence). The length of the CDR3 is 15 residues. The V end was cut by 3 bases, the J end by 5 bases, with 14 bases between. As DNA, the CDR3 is TGTGCCACCAGCAGGTTTAGGGACCGGGAAAACATTCAGTACTTC. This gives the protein CATSRFRDRENIQYF.

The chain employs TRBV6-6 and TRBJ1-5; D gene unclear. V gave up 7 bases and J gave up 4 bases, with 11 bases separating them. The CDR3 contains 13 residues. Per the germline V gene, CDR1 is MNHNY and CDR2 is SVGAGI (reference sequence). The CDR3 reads CASTEGANQPQHF. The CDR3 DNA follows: TGTGCCAGCACCGAGGGAGCAAATCAGCCCCAGCATTTT.

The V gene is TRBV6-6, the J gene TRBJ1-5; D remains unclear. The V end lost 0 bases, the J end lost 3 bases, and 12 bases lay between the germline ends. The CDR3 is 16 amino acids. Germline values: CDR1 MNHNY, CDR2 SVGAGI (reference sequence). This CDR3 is CASSYSDEGPNQPQHF. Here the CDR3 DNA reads TGTGCCAGCAGTTACTCCGACGAGGGTCCCAATCAGCCCCAGCATTTT.

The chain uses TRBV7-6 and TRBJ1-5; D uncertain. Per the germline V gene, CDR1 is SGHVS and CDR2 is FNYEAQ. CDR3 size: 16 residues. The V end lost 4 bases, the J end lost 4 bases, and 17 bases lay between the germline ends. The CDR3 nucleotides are TGTGCCAGCAGCTCCTTAGGCGACCCTGGTAATCAGCCCCAGCATTTT. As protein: CASSSLGDPGNQPQHF.

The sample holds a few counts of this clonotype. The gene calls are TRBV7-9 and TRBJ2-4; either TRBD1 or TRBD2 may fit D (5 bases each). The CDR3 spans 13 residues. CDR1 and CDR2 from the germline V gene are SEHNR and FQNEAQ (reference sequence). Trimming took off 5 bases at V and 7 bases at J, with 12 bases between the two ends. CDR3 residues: CASSGQEGNIQYF. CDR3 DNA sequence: TGTGCCAGCAGCGGACAAGAGGGGAACATTCAGTACTTC.